The rows below give T cell receptor beta chains drawn from one sample of a study of blood T cell repertoires in COVID-19. Assay used: immunoSEQ multiplex PCR; TCRdb lists only in-frame clones, some missing. The data show about 120,000 clones, 85% seen once. Sequencing was carried out using peripheral blood. The receptors here all came from a man older than 75 with acute or convalescent COVID-19. Each CDR3 is given with its conserved first and last residue. The D gene is left open where the match is weak. Rows may omit the clone size; those that give it use once, few, many or a size class.

V	D	size	J	DNA	CDR3
TRBV6-5	TRBD1	once	TRBJ2-3	TGTGCCAGCACAAAGGGACAGGGGGCCTCAGATACGCAGTATTTT	CASTKGQGASDTQYF
TRBV6-5	TRBD1	.	TRBJ1-1	TGTGCCAGCAGTCCGAGGACAGGGACGTCAGCAGCTTTCTTT	CASSPRTGTSAAFF
TRBV5-1	.	.	TRBJ1-1	TGCGCCAGCAGCCGTGAGGGGGGGAAGAACACTGAAGCTTTCTTT	CASSREGGKNTEAFF
TRBV9	.	once	TRBJ2-1	TGTGCCAGCAGCGTAGGAATAGCGACTAGCTCCTACAATGAGCAGTTCTTC	CASSVGIATSSYNEQFF
TRBV4-3	TRBD2	.	TRBJ2-1	TGCGCCAGCAGCCAGGCTAGCGGGGTTTACAATGAGCAGTTCTTC	CASSQASGVYNEQFF
TRBV3-1/TRBV3-2	.	.	TRBJ2-3	TGTGCCAGCAGCCAAGGCCTGGGCGTCAGCACAGATACGCAGTATTTT	CASSQGLGVSTDTQYF
TRBV5-4	.	once	TRBJ2-7	TGTGCCAGCAGCCAGCAGACAGTGGGGGGCTACGAGCAGTACTTC	CASSQQTVGGYEQYF
TRBV2	.	.	TRBJ1-4	TGTGCCAGCAGTGAGGGCAGGGCGGACGAAAAACTGTTTTTT	CASSEGRADEKLFF
TRBV5-1	.	once	TRBJ1-6	TGCGCCAGCAGCTGGGAGGGGTTGTGGGACTTTAATTCACCCCTCCACTTT	CASSWEGLWDFNSPLHF
TRBV27	TRBD1	few	TRBJ2-7	TGTGCCAGCAGTCTCCAGGGACAGGCGTCCTACGAGCAGTACTTC	CASSLQGQASYEQYF
TRBV5-1	TRBD1	.	TRBJ1-3	TGCGCCAGCAGAACCTCGGACAGGGGGTGGGGAAACACCATATATTTT	CASRTSDRGWGNTIYF
TRBV30	.	few	TRBJ1-1	TGTGCCTGGCGTAGACACCCCGAGAAGGATGAAGCTTTCTTT	CAWRRHPEKDEAFF
TRBV7-2	TRBD1	.	TRBJ2-1	TGTGCCAGCAGCACGGGGACAGGGCGAAACAATGAGCAGTTCTTC	CASSTGTGRNNEQFF
TRBV11-2	.	once	TRBJ1-1	TGTGCCAGCAGCTTGCAACAGGGCGCTGAAGCTTTCTTT	CASSLQQGAEAFF
TRBV7-9	TRBD1	.	TRBJ1-5	TGTGCCAGCAGCTTATCCGGGACAGGGCCAAATCAGCCCCAGCATTTT	CASSLSGTGPNQPQHF
TRBV6-6	TRBD1	.	TRBJ1-6	TGTGCCAGCACTGGACAGGGGATGAATTCACCCCTCCACTTT	CASTGQGMNSPLHF
TRBV3-1/TRBV3-2	.	.	TRBJ1-1	TGTGCCAGCAGCCAAGATGGACAGCCAACGTCGAACACTGAAGCTTTCTTT	CASSQDGQPTSNTEAFF
TRBV3-1/TRBV3-2	TRBD1	.	TRBJ2-5	TGTGCCAGCAGCCAGTGGACAGGGGAGAAAGAGACCCAGTACTTC	CASSQWTGEKETQYF
TRBV30	TRBD1	.	TRBJ1-4	TGTGCCTGGAGTGTACAGGGGTCCTATAATGAAAAACTGTTTTTT	CAWSVQGSYNEKLFF
TRBV7-8	.	.	TRBJ2-1	TGTGCCAGCAGGGGCGGGGTAGGCTCCTACAATGAGCAGTTCTTC	CASRGGVGSYNEQFF
TRBV5-4	TRBD1	.	TRBJ1-2	TGTGCCAGCAGCTCGGGACAGGATGGTTTCTATGGCTACACCTTC	CASSSGQDGFYGYTF
TRBV2	.	.	TRBJ1-2	TGTGCCAGCAGCGAACAGGGTATCTATGGCTACACCTTC	CASSEQGIYGYTF
TRBV10-3	.	.	TRBJ2-3	TGTGCCATCAGTGACCTCAGGGGGGACACAGATACGCAGTATTTT	CAISDLRGDTDTQYF
TRBV5-1	TRBD1	.	TRBJ1-2	TGCGCCAGCAGCTTAGACAGGGGGCTGAGTGGCTACACCTTC	CASSLDRGLSGYTF
TRBV11-2	TRBD2	.	TRBJ2-7	TGTGCCAGCAGCTTGGGGGGAGGGTACGAGCAGTACTTC	CASSLGGGYEQYF
TRBV6-4	TRBD1	.	TRBJ1-1	TGTGCCAGCAGTGAGACAGGGGGCGGCACTGAAGCTTTCTTT	CASSETGGGTEAFF
TRBV12-5	TRBD1	.	TRBJ2-1	TGTGCTAGTGGTTTACAGGGGGCGGTGAATGAGCAGTTCTTC	CASGLQGAVNEQFF